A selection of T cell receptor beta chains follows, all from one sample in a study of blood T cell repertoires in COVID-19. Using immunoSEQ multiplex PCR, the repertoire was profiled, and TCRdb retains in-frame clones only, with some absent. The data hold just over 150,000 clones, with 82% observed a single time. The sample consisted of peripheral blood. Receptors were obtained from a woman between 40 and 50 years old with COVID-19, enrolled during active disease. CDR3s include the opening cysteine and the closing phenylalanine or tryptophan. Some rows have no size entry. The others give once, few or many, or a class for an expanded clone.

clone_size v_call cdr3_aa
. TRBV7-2 CASSLVPGRLFF
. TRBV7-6 CASSLGLNRGGTDTQYF
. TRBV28 CASRGRGYGSTEAFF
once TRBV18 CASSPEGYEQYF
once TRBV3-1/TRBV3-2 CASSREYDTQYF
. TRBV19 CASSFQGTGELFF
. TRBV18 CASSHSETSDLSYNEQFF
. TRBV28 CASTTGGYNEQFF
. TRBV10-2 CASTQRVGPENIQYF
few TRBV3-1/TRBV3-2 CASSQDSRVWKTQYF
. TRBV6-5 CASSYGTGEEAPLHF
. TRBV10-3 CAISGSENEQYF
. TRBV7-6 CASSQGTSTYEQYF
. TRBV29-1 CSVTGHTGELFF
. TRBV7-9 CASSPSPWTEAFF
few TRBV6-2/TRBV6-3 CASSFSQGHGYTF
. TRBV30 CEGVTKHYNEQFF
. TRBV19 CASSIDRAGANVLTF
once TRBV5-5 CASTLEPHSNTEAFF
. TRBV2 CASRQGNQPQHF
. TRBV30 CAWSVGLAGVLTQYF
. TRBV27 CASSSKGTGFKGYTF
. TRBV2 CASKGDGNQPQHF
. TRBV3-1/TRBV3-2 CASSQDLRSAVGEQYF
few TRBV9 CASSETGLGGQPQHF
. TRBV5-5 CASSPDSYEQYF
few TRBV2 CASKGQVGNTIYF
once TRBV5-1 CASSVPGQGYGTQYF
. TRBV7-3 CASSLFSTGANVLTF
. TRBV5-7 CASIGKASSYNSPLHF
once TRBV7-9 CASGRQGLVGDTEAFF
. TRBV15 CATSRDRLAGDPRGELFF
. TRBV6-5 CASSYTTGDDSPLHF
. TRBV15 CATSRGVGMGQGKRGTQYF
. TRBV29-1 CSVASAMDTQYF
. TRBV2 CASREDPLEGLFF
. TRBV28 CASSPPPGGLGQPQHF
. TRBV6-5 CASTPSGANVLTF
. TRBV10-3 CAISQTTDREGYTF
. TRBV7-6 CASRPTAGTGYNEQFF
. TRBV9 CASSPWTGEAEAFF
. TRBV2 CASTLSPGTNYGYTF
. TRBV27 CASSLGGFSNQPQHF
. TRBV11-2 CASSPQEVNTGELFF
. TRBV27 CASSMSRGNTIYF
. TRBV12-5 CASGLDRPPYTF
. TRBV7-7 CASSSGQTDTQYF
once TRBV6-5 CASRRRTGDNSPLHF
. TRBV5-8 CASNRGLMNTEAFF
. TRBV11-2 CASSKEDSETYEQYF
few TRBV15 CATRPRRFLEGEKLFF
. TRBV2 CASLGDNYGYTF
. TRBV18 CASSSSGAGQPQHF
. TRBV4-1 CASSQVTGISNQPQHF
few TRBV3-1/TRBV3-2 CASSHTSGYNEQFF
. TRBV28 CASRLRDRGDSNQPQHF
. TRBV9 CASSITSGGAGVNEQFF